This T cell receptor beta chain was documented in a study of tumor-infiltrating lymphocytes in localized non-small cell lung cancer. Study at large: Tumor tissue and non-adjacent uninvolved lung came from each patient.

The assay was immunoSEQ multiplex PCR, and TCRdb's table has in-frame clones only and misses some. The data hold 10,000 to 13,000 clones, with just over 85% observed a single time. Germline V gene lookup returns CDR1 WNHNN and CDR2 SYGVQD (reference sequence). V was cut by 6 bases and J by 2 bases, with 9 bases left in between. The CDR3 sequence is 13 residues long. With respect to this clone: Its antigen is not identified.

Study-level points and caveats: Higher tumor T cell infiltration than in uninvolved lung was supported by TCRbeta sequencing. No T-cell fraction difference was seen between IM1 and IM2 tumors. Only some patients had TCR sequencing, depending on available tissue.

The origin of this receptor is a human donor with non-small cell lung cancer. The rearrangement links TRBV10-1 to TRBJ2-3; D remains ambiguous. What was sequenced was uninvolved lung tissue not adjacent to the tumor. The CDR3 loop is CASSGGNTDTQYF. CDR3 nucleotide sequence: TGCGCCAGCAGCGGTGGAAACACAGATACGCAGTATTTT.